This T cell receptor beta chain was identified during a study of T-cell memory formation after mild COVID-19. TCRdb used MiXCR to reprocess the 5' RACE reads, holding one entry per CDR3 protein. The sample yields under 650,000 distinct CDR3 sequences, approximately 18% seen once. With regard to this clonotype: Its target is not known.

Trimming took 4 bases from V and 4 from J, leaving 7 bases between them. CDR3 length: 12 residues. Germline CDR1 reads SQVTM; CDR2 reads ANQGSEA. General study findings and limits: Cross-reactive memory appears to have joined, as suggested by some responding clones showing up in pre-infection memory.

The chain links TRBV29-1 to TRBJ2-2; D gene unclear. The TCR originated in an adult woman who had mild COVID-19 (a few samples of this study predate the infection). Cell type and time point are not known. The sequenced sample was PBMCs or a T cell subset sorted from them (not recorded which). The CDR3 here is CSVVPGTGELFF. The CDR3 coding sequence is TGCAGCGTTGTGCCGGGCACCGGGGAGCTGTTTTTT.